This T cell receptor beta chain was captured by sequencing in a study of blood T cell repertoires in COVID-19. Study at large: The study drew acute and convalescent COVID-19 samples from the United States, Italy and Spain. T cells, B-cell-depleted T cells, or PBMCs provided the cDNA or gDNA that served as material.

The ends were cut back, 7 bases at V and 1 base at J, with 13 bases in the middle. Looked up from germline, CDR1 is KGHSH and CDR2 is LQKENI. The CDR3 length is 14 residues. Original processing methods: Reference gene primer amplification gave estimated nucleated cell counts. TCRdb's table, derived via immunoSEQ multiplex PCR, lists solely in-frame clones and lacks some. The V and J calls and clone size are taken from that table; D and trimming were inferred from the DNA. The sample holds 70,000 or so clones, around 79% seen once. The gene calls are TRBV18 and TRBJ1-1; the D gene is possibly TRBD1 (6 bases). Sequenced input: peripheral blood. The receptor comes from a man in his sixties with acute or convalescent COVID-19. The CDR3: CASFRTDSNTEAFF. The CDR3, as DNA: TGTGCCAGCTTCCGGACAGATTCGAACACTGAAGCTTTCTTT.